This T cell receptor (beta chain) was observed in a study of post-analysis software for immune sequencing data. On the study more broadly: Included courses were relapsing-remitting and secondary progressive multiple sclerosis; progressive-relapsing multiple sclerosis was also included.

The CDR3 has 15 residues. Trimming pared 3 bases from V and 3 bases from J, leaving 15 bases between. Unique molecular identifiers were built into the TCR beta cDNA libraries. The yield from around 1 to 10 million T cells was 500,000 or so cDNA molecules in total. TCRdb independently ran MiXCR on the PCR reads; one entry per CDR3 protein. The data hold fewer than 700,000 distinct CDR3 sequences, with roughly 40% observed a single time. Study-wide results and caveats: Normalized Chao1 diversity was significantly lower in multiple sclerosis patients than in controls. Samples from one preparation batch, clustered by F measure, grouped strongly together. Patients carried roughly five TRBV segments more frequently than controls did, and TRBV5-6, TRBV5-1 and TRBV20-1 were among them.

A remark on this clonotype: Antigen: not known.

The TCR comes from a girl aged 10 to 17 with multiple sclerosis. The chain recombines TRBV12-3 or TRBV12-4 with TRBJ2-7; D is ambiguous. The sequencing input was blood. CDR3 nucleotide sequence: TGTGCCAGCAGTTTGAGCAGTGACGGCCACTACGAGCAGTACTTC. It translates to CASSLSSDGHYEQYF.